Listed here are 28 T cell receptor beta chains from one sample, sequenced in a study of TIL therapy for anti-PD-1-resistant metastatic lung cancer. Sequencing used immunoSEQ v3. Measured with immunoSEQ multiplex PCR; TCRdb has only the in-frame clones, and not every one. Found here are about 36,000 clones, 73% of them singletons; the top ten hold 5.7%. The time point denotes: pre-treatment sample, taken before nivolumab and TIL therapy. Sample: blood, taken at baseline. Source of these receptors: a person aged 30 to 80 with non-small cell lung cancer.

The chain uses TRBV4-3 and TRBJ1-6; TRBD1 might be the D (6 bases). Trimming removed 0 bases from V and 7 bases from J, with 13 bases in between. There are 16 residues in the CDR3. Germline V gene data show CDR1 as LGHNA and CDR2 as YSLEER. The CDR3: CASSQDPGARNSPLHF. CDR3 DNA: TGCGCCAGCAGCCAAGACCCAGGGGCGCGAAATTCACCCCTCCACTTT.

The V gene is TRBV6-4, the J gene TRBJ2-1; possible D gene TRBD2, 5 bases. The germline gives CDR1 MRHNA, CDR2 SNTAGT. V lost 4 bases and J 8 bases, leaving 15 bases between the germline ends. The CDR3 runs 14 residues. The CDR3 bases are TGTGCCAGCAGTGCCGTAAGTAGCGTCGATGAGCAGTTCTTC. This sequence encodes CASSAVSSVDEQFF.

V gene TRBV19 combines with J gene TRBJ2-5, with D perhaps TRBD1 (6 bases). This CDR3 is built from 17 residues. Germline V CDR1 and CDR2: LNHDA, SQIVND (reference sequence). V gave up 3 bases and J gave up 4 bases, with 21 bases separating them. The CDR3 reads CASSIGFTGQGGETQYF. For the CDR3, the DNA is TGTGCCAGTAGTATCGGGTTTACAGGGCAAGGGGGAGAGACCCAGTACTTC.

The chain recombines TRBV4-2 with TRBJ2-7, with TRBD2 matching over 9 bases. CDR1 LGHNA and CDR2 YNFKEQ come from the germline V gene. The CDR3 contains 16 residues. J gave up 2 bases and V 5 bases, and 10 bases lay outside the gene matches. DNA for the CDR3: TGTGCCAGCAGCTCAAGAAGGGCTAGCGGGACCTACGAGCAGTACTTC. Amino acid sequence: CASSSRRASGTYEQYF.

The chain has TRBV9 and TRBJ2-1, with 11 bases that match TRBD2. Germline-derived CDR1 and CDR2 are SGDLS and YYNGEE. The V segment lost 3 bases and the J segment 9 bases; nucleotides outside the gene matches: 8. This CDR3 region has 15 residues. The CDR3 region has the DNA TGTGCCAGCAGCGCGCTAGCGGGGGGCAGGGCTGAGCAGTTCTTC. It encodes CASSALAGGRAEQFF.

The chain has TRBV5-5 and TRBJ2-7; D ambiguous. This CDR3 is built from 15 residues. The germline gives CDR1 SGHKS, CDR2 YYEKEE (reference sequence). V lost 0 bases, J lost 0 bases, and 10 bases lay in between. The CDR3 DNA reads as TGTGCCAGCAGCTTGGAGGGCGGCCGCTCCTACGAGCAGTACTTC. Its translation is CASSLEGGRSYEQYF.

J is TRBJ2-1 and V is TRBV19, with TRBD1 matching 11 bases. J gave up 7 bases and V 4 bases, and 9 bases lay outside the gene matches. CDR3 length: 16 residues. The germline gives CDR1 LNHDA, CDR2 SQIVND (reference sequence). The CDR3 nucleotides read TGTGCCAGTAGTACGCCCCGGGACAGGGGGGGGAATGAGCAGTTCTTC. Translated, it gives CASSTPRDRGGNEQFF.

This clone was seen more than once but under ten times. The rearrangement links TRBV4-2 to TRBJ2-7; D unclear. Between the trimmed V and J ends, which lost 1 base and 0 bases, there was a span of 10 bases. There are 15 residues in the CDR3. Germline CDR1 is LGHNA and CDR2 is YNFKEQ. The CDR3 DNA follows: TGTGCCAGCAGCCAAGGGTACAGTAGCTCCTACGAGCAGTACTTC. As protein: CASSQGYSSSYEQYF.

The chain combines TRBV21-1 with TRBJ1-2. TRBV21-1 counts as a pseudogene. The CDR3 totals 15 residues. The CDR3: CASSKERGSRYGYTF. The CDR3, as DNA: TGTGCCAGCAGCAAAGAACGGGGATCTAGATATGGCTACACCTTC.

DNA of the CDR3: TGTGCCAGCAGCAAAGGACAGAGCTCCTATAATTCACCCCTCCACTTT. It is translated as CASSKGQSSYNSPLHF. The chain links TRBV21-1 to TRBJ1-6; the D call TRBD1 from the table was never checked on the DNA. TRBV21-1 is marked as a pseudogene. The CDR3 is 16 residues long.

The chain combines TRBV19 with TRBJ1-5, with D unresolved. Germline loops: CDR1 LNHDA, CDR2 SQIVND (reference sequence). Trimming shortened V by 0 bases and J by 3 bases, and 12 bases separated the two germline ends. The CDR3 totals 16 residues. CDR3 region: CASSIDRSRNNQPQHF. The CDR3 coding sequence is TGTGCCAGTAGTATAGATCGGAGCAGGAACAATCAGCCCCAGCATTTT. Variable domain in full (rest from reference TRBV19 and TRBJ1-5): DGGITQSPKYLFRKEGQNVTLSCEQNLNHDAMYWYRQDPGQGLRLIYYSQIVNDFQKGDIAEGYSVSREKKESFPLTVTSAQKNPTAFYLCASSIDRSRNNQPQHFGDGTRLSIL.

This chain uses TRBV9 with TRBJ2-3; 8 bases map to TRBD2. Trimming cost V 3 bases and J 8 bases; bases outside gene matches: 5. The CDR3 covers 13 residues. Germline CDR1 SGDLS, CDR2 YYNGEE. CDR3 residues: CASSGSSGGTQYF. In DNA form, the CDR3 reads TGTGCCAGCAGCGGTTCAAGCGGGGGTACGCAGTATTTT.

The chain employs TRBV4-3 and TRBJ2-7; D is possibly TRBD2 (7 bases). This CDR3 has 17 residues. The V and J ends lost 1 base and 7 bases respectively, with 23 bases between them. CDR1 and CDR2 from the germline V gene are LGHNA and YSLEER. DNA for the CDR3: TGCGCCAGCAGCCAAGCAGCGCGGGGGCCCAACCTACGGGAGCAGTACTTC. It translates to CASSQAARGPNLREQYF.

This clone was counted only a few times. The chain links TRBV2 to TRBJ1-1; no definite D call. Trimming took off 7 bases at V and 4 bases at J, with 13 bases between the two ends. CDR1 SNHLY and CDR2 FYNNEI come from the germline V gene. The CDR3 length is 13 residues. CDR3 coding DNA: TGTGCCAGCAATGTCGACCCGGGCACTGAAGCTTTCTTT. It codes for CASNVDPGTEAFF.

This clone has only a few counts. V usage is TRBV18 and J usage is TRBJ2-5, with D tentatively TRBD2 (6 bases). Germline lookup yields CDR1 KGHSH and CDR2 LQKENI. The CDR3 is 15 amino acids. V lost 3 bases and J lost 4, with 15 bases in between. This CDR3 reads CASSPLPGAGETQYF. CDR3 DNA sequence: TGTGCCAGCTCACCCCTCCCGGGAGCCGGAGAGACCCAGTACTTC.

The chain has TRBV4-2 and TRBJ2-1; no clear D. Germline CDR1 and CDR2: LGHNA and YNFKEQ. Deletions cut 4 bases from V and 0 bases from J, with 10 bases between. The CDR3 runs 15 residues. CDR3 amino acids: CASSPFKSSYNEQFF. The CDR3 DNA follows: TGTGCCAGCAGCCCATTTAAAAGCTCCTACAATGAGCAGTTCTTC.

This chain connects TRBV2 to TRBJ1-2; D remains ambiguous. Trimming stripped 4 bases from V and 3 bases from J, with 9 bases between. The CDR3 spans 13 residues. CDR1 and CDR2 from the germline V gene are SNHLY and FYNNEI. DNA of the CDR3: TGTGCCAGCAGTGGCAGACCAGACTATGGCTACACCTTC. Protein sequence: CASSGRPDYGYTF.

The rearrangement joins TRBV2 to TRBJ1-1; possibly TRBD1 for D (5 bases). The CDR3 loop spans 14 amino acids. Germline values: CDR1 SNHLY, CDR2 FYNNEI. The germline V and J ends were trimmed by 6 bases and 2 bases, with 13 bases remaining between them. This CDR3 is CASRRDGLNTEAFF. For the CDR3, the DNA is TGTGCCAGCAGGCGGGACGGATTAAACACTGAAGCTTTCTTT.

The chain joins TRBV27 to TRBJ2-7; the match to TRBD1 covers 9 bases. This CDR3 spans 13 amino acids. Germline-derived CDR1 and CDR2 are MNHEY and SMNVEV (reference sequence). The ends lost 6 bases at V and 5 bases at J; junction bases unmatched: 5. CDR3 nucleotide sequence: TGTGCCAGCAGATTTACAGGGGGCCACGAGCAGTACTTC. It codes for CASRFTGGHEQYF.

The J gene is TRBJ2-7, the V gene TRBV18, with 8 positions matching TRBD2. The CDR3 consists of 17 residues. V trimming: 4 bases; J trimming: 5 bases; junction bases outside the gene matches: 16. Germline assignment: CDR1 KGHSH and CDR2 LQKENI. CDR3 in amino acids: CASSQFTSGLGMDEQYF. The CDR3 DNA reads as TGTGCCAGCTCACAATTTACCTCGGGACTAGGGATGGACGAGCAGTACTTC. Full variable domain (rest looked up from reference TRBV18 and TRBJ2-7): NAGVMQNPRHLVRRRGQEARLRCSPMKGHSHVYWYRQLPEEGLKFMVYLQKENIIDESGMPKERFSAEFPKEGPSILRIQQVVRGDSAAYFCASSQFTSGLGMDEQYFGPGTRLTVT.

The CDR3 nucleotides read TGTGCCAGCAGTTTATCCGGGGGTGCCTACGAGCAGTACTTC. Its translation: CASSLSGGAYEQYF. The chain has TRBV7-2 and TRBJ2-7; the D gene is possibly TRBD2 (6 bases). The V end lost 6 bases, the J end lost 2 bases, and 14 bases lay between the germline ends. The CDR3 has 14 residues. Germline CDR1 and CDR2: SGHTA and FQGNSA.

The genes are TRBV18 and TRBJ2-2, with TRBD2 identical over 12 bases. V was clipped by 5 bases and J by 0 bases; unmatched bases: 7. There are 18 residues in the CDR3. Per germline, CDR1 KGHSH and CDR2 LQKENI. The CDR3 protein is CASSSGLAGTTNTGELFF. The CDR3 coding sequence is TGTGCCAGCTCATCCGGACTAGCGGGGACTACGAACACCGGGGAGCTGTTTTTT.

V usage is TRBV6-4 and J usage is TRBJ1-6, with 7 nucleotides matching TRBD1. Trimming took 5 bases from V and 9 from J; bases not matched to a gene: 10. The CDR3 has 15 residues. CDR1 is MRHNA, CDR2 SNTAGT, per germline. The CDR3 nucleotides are TGTGCCAGCAGTCCCCGACAGGGACCCTCTTCACCCCTCCACTTT. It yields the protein CASSPRQGPSSPLHF.

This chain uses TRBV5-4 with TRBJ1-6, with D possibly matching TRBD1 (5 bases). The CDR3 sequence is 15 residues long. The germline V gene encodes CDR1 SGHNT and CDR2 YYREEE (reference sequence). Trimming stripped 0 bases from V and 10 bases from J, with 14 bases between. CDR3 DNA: TGTGCCAGCAGCTTGGTTGAAGGACAAAAATCACCCCTCCACTTT. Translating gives CASSLVEGQKSPLHF.

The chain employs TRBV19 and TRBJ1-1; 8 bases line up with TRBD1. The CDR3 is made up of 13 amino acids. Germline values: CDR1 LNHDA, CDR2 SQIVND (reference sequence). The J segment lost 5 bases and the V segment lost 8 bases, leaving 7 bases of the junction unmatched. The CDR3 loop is CASDRGSETEAFF. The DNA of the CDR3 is TGTGCCAGTGACAGGGGATCGGAGACTGAAGCTTTCTTT.

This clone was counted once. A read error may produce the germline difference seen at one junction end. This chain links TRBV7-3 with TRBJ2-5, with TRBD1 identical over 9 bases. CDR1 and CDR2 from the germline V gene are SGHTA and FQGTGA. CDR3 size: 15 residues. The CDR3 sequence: CASSRAGTGNEIQYF. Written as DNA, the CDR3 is TGTGCCAGCAGCAGAGCAGGGACAGGGAACGAGATCCAGTACTTC.

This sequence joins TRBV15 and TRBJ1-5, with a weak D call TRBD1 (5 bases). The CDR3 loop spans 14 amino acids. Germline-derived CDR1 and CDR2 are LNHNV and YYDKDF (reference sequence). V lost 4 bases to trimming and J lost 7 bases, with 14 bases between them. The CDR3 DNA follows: TGTGCCACCAGCAACAAAAACGGGGGACAGCCCCAGCATTTT. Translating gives CATSNKNGGQPQHF.

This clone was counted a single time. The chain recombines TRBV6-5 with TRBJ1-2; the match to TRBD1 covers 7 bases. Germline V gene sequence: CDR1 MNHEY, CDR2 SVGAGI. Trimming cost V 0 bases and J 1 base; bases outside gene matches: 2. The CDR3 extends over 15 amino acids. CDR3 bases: TGTGCCAGCAGTTACTCGGGGGACAGTAACTATGGCTACACCTTC. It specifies CASSYSGDSNYGYTF.